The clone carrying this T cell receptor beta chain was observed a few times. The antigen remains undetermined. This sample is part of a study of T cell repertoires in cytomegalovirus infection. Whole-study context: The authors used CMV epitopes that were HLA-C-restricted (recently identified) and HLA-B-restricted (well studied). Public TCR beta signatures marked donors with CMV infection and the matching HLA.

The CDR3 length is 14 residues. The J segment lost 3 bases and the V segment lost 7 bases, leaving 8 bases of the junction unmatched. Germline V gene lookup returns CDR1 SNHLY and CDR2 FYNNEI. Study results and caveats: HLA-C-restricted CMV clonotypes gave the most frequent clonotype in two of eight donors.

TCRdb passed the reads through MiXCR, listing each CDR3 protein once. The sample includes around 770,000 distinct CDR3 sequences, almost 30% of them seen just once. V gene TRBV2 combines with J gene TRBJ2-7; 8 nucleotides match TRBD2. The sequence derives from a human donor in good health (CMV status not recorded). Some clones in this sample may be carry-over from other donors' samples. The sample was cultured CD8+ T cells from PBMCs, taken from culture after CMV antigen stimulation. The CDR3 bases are TGTGCCAGCACTCCTAGCGGGTTGCTCTACGAGCAGTACTTC. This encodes CASTPSGLLYEQYF.